This T cell receptor beta chain was recorded in a study of response to subunit inactivated influenza vaccine. This clonotype came up a few times. TCRdb re-derived calls from the RT-PCR reads in MiXCR, one entry per CDR3 protein. The sample includes more than 450,000 distinct CDR3 sequences, around 10% of them seen just once. The trim removed 3 bases at V and 6 bases at J, leaving 4 bases unmatched. This CDR3 is 14 amino acids long. Germline CDR1 reads SGDLS; CDR2 reads YYNGEE. Another study also made use of these data, one on T cells expressing NK-cell markers. That source notes: A 5'RACE template switching approach incorporating UMIs was used to make TCR beta cDNA. Just one sequenced donor of eight was HCMV-seronegative, while seven were seropositive.

This chain joins TRBV9 and TRBJ1-5; 9 positions match TRBD1. The specimen was PBMCs from blood, collected on the day of vaccination. The TCR originated in a man in his fifties or sixties who received an inactivated influenza vaccine. CDR3 nucleotide sequence: TGTGCCAGCAGCGCAACGGACAGGGGTCAGCCCCAGCATTTT. Translation: CASSATDRGQPQHF.